These 24 T cell receptor beta chains originate from one sample sequenced in a study of T cell repertoires in cytomegalovirus infection. TCRdb redid the calling of the reads with MiXCR, one entry per CDR3 protein. The sample gives hundreds of thousands of distinct CDR3 sequences, less than 20% of which show up once; 7.5% to 9.5% is in the top ten. The sample taken for sequencing was PBMCs. These receptors were taken from a human donor in good health (CMV status not recorded). Some clones in this sample may be carry-over from other donors' samples.

This clonotype was detected a few times. The chain has TRBV6-6 and TRBJ1-5; 7 nucleotides line up with TRBD1. V lost 0 bases to trimming and J lost 0 bases; unmatched junction nucleotides: 5. In germline, CDR1 is MNHNY, CDR2 SVGAGI (reference sequence). The CDR3 runs to 17 residues. The CDR3 region is CASSYSVGQDSNQPQHF. For the CDR3, the DNA is TGTGCCAGCAGTTACTCGGTAGGACAGGATAGCAATCAGCCCCAGCATTTT.

This clonotype was seen more than once but under ten times. The gene calls are TRBV20-1 and TRBJ1-3, with 9 positions matching TRBD1. With V trimmed by 5 bases and J by 0 bases, 5 bases remained unmatched. Looked up from germline, CDR1 is DFQATT and CDR2 is SNEGSKA (reference sequence). This CDR3 is built from 15 residues. The chain's CDR3 is CSAQPGQGSGNTIYF. In DNA form, the CDR3 reads TGCAGTGCTCAACCGGGACAGGGCTCTGGAAACACCATATATTTT.

The rearrangement links TRBV2 to TRBJ2-7; D is possibly TRBD1 (6 bases). The length of the CDR3 is 14 residues. Germline lookup yields CDR1 SNHLY and CDR2 FYNNEI. The ends were cut back, 4 bases at V and 5 bases at J, with 15 bases in the middle. CDR3 sequence reads: CASSGRQGSNEQYF. The CDR3 DNA is TGTGCCAGCAGTGGCAGGCAGGGGAGCAACGAGCAGTACTTC.

This clonotype was counted at least ten times. The CDR3 protein is CASSEARTRQYF. In nucleotides, the CDR3 is TGTGCCAGCAGCGAAGCACGTACGAGGCAGTATTTT. V usage is TRBV7-2 and J usage is TRBJ2-3; the D is unclear. CDR1 is SGHTA and CDR2 is FQGNSA in the germline V gene. V shed 5 bases and J shed 11 bases, with 14 bases lying between them. This CDR3 has 12 amino acids.

The J gene is TRBJ2-7, the V gene TRBV28; 8 bases are a match to TRBD1. V shed 5 bases and J 13 bases; nucleotides not matched to a gene: 7. The CDR3 runs to 11 residues. Per germline, CDR1 MDHEN and CDR2 SYDVKM. The DNA for the CDR3 is TGTGCCAGCAGTACGCCGGGACAGGAATACTTC. Its protein is CASSTPGQEYF.

The genes are TRBV11-2 and TRBJ1-1; D uncertain. The CDR3 runs to 13 residues. Germline CDR1 reads SGHAT; CDR2 reads FQNNGV. Trimming took 6 bases from V and 4 from J, leaving 12 bases between them. This chain's CDR3 is CASRADVGTEAFF. CDR3 sequence (DNA): TGTGCCAGCAGGGCGGACGTGGGCACTGAAGCTTTCTTT.

The rearrangement uses TRBV6-2 or TRBV6-3 and TRBJ2-6; D is possibly TRBD1 (5 bases). The germline V gene has CDR1 MNHEY and CDR2 SVGEGT. V was shortened by 4 bases and J by 0 bases, with 16 bases between the two germline ends. This CDR3 spans 18 amino acids. CDR3 sequence: CASSSYRSSSSGANVLTF. Here the CDR3 DNA reads TGTGCCAGCAGTTCCTACAGGTCCTCAAGCTCTGGGGCCAACGTCCTGACTTTC.

This clonotype occurred many times. This chain joins TRBV7-2 and TRBJ1-4; no definite D call. Germline CDR1 SGHTA, CDR2 FQGNSA. Trimming pared 5 bases from V and 0 bases from J, leaving 13 bases between. This CDR3 comprises 16 residues. The DNA for the CDR3 is TGTGCCAGCAGCGCCCCAGGACTCTCAACTAATGAAAAACTGTTTTTT. It specifies CASSAPGLSTNEKLFF.

The chain links TRBV2 to TRBJ1-6; D might be TRBD1 (5 bases). Trimming took 0 bases from V and 10 from J, leaving 16 bases between them. The germline gives CDR1 SNHLY, CDR2 FYNNEI. CDR3 length equals 16 residues. CDR3 residues: CASSEATVGARSPLHF. CDR3 sequence (DNA): TGTGCCAGCAGTGAAGCGACAGTAGGGGCCCGATCACCCCTCCACTTT.

In its sample, this clonotype was seen many times. The chain is built from TRBV24-1 and TRBJ1-2; D perhaps matches TRBD1 (5 bases). Germline CDR1 is KGHDR and CDR2 is SFDVKD. Trimming took 1 base from V and 8 from J, leaving 13 bases between them. This CDR3 contains 14 residues. CDR3 sequence (DNA): TGTGCCACCAGTGATTTTTCGGGGGACGGGGGCTACACCTTC. Translating it yields CATSDFSGDGGYTF.

This clonotype was counted at least ten times. The chain carries TRBV7-9 and TRBJ1-2; D gene uncertain. The CDR3 covers 12 residues. Between the trimmed V and J ends, which lost 5 bases and 5 bases, there was a span of 9 bases. The germline V gene has CDR1 SEHNR and CDR2 FQNEAQ (reference sequence). This chain's CDR3 is CASSPDIYGYTF. CDR3 coding DNA: TGTGCCAGCAGCCCCGACATTTATGGCTACACCTTC.

This chain joins TRBV19 and TRBJ1-1; TRBD1 might be the D (6 bases). Germline V CDR1 and CDR2: LNHDA, SQIVND (reference sequence). CDR3 size: 12 residues. Trimming stripped 6 bases from V and 6 bases from J, with 11 bases between. The CDR3 DNA follows: TGTGCCAGTAGCCAGGGGATCGCTGAAGCTTTCTTT. This encodes CASSQGIAEAFF.

V and J are TRBV7-2 and TRBJ2-7; 8 nucleotides agree with TRBD2. Germline CDR1 and CDR2: SGHTA and FQGNSA. The CDR3 runs to 17 residues. V lost 2 bases and J lost 1; bases outside the gene matches: 10. CDR3 bases: TGTGCCAGCAGCTTATCACGAACTAGCGGCCTGTCCTACGAGCAGTACTTC. This translates into CASSLSRTSGLSYEQYF.

The chain recombines TRBV28 with TRBJ1-6; D perhaps matches TRBD1 (6 bases). Germline-derived CDR1 and CDR2 are MDHEN and SYDVKM. The CDR3 is 17 amino acids. V was trimmed by 8 bases and J by 0 bases, leaving 17 bases between them. The CDR3 sequence: CASGGRGLSSYNSPLHF. CDR3 sequence (DNA): TGTGCCAGCGGGGGCAGGGGTTTAAGCTCCTATAATTCACCCCTCCACTTT.

Only a few counts were recorded for this clonotype. The chain has TRBV11-2 and TRBJ2-3; D is unclear. Trimming removed 1 base from V and 2 bases from J, with 10 bases in between. CDR3 size: 15 residues. Germline assignment: CDR1 SGHAT and CDR2 FQNNGV. CDR3 sequence: CASSLVGITTDTQYF. DNA for the CDR3: TGTGCCAGCAGCTTAGTAGGGATTACCACAGATACGCAGTATTTT.

Here the CDR3 reads CSARALTEGYEQYF. The CDR3 DNA sequence: TGCAGTGCTAGAGCCTTGACAGAAGGCTACGAGCAGTACTTC. This chain joins TRBV20-1 and TRBJ2-7; D is perhaps TRBD1 (5 bases). With 1 base removed from V and 3 bases from J, the gap between germline ends came to 13 bases. Germline loops: CDR1 DFQATT, CDR2 SNEGSKA (reference sequence). The CDR3 is 14 residues long.

The chain carries TRBV20-1 and TRBJ2-1, with D hard to call. Per germline, CDR1 DFQATT and CDR2 SNEGSKA (reference sequence). The CDR3 length is 11 residues. V lost 3 bases, J lost 8 bases, and 8 bases lay in between. CDR3 protein: CSASTGYEQFF. As DNA, the CDR3 is TGCAGTGCTAGCACTGGATATGAGCAGTTCTTC.

This clonotype occurred many times. This chain joins TRBV12-3 or TRBV12-4 and TRBJ1-1; 8 nucleotides line up with TRBD1. V lost 1 base to trimming and J lost 6 bases; unmatched junction nucleotides: 4. The length of the CDR3 is 14 residues. CDR3 residues: CASSLGRGLSEAFF. The CDR3 DNA is TGTGCCAGCAGTTTAGGCAGGGGGCTCTCTGAAGCTTTCTTT.

A few counts support this clonotype. J is TRBJ1-6 and V is TRBV6-2 or TRBV6-3; D uncertain. CDR3 length equals 14 residues. CDR1 is MNHEY and CDR2 is SVGEGT in the germline V gene. Trimming took off 7 bases at V and 2 bases at J, with 9 bases between the two ends. The CDR3 is CASIDGTYNSPLHF. The CDR3 bases are TGTGCCAGCATCGACGGAACCTATAATTCACCCCTCCACTTT.

This clonotype was seen more than once but under ten times. V and J are TRBV4-1 and TRBJ1-2; no clear D gene. The germline V gene has CDR1 MGHRA and CDR2 YSYEKL. The V end lost 1 base, the J end lost 0 bases, and 21 bases lay between the germline ends. This CDR3 is built from 19 residues. DNA of the CDR3: TGCGCCAGCAGCCAAGGAGCCGCGAGGGAATCCAGGACTAACTATGGCTACACCTTC. It is translated as CASSQGAARESRTNYGYTF.

This clonotype was seen ten or more times. The chain links TRBV28 to TRBJ2-1, with 10 bases that match TRBD2. This CDR3 contains 17 residues. Unmatched junction bases numbered 10, after V lost 7 bases and J lost 1 base. Germline V gives CDR1 MDHEN, CDR2 SYDVKM. The CDR3 loop is CASTSAGTSASYNEQFF. DNA of the CDR3: TGTGCCAGCACTTCAGCCGGGACTAGCGCTTCCTACAATGAGCAGTTCTTC.

This clonotype showed up just a few times. The genes are TRBV7-9 and TRBJ2-2; TRBD1 or TRBD2 may be the D gene (6 bases each). Germline CDR1 and CDR2: SEHNR and FQNEAQ (reference sequence). The V and J ends lost 3 bases and 6 bases respectively, with 11 bases between them. This CDR3 comprises 14 residues. The CDR3 nucleotides read TGTGCCAGCAGCTTCTACAGGGACTCCGGGGAGCTGTTTTTT. Its protein is CASSFYRDSGELFF.

This clonotype was counted at least ten times. The chain employs TRBV7-2 and TRBJ2-7; D uncertain. The CDR3 spans 15 residues. Trimming stripped 1 base from V and 0 bases from J, with 10 bases between. Germline V lookup: CDR1 SGHTA, CDR2 FQGNSA. Written as DNA, the CDR3 is TGTGCCAGCAGCTTAGAGGACGGCAGCTCCTACGAGCAGTACGTC. Translated, it gives CASSLEDGSSYEQYV.

This clonotype was counted at least ten times. The rearrangement uses TRBV7-9 and TRBJ2-3, with D uncertain. Looked up from germline, CDR1 is SEHNR and CDR2 is FQNEAQ (reference sequence). The CDR3 is 14 residues long. Trimming shortened V by 1 base and J by 5 bases, and 10 bases separated the two germline ends. This chain's CDR3 is CASSLGLQEDTQYF. The CDR3 region has the DNA TGTGCCAGCAGCTTAGGTCTGCAGGAAGATACGCAGTATTTT.